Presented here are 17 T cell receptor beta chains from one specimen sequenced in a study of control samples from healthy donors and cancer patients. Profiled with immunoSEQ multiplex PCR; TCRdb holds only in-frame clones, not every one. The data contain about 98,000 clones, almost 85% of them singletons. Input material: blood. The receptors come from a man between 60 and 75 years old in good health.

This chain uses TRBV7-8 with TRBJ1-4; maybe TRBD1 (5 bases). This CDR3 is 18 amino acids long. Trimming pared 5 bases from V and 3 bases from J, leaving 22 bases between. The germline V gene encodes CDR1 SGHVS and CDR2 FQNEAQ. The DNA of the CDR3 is TGTGCCAGCAGCAAAAGGGTGGGGACCCTGAGCCCTAATGAAAAACTGTTTTTT. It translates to CASSKRVGTLSPNEKLFF.

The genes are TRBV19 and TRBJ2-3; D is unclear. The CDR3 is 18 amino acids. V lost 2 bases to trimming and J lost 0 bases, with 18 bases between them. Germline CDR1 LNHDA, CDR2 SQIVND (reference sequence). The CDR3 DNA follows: TGTGCCAGTAGTATACGGCAGTTAACTCCACTTAGCACAGATACGCAGTATTTT. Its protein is CASSIRQLTPLSTDTQYF.

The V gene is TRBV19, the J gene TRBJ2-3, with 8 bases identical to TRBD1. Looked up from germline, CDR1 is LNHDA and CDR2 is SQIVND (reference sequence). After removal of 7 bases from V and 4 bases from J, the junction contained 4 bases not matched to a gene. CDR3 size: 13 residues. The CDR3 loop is CASKDRAADTQYF. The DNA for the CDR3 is TGTGCCAGTAAGGACAGGGCTGCAGATACGCAGTATTTT.

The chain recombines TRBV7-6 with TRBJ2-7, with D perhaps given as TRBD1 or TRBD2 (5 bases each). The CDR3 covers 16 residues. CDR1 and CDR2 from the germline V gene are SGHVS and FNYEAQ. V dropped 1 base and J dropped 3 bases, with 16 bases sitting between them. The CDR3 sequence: CASSLVLGTNNYEQYF. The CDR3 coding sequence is TGTGCCAGCAGCTTAGTACTCGGGACGAATAACTACGAGCAGTACTTC. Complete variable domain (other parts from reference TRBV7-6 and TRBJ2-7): GAGVSQSPRYKVTKRGQDVALRCDPISGHVSLYWYRQALGQGPEFLTYFNYEAQQDKSGLPNDRFSAERPEGSISTLTIQRTEQRDSAMYRCASSLVLGTNNYEQYFGPGTRLTVT.

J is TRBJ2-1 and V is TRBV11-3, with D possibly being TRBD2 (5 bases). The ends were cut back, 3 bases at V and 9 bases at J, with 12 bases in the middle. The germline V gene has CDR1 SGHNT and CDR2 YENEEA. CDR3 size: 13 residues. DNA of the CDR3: TGTGCCAGCAGCTTCTCGGGGATGGGTGAGCAGTTCTTC. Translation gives CASSFSGMGEQFF.

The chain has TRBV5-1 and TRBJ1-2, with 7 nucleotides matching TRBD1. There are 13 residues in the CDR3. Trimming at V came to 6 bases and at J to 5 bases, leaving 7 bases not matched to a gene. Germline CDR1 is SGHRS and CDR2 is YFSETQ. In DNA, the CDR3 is TGCGCCAGCATCTCTTCCAGGGGGTATGGCTACACCTTC. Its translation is CASISSRGYGYTF.

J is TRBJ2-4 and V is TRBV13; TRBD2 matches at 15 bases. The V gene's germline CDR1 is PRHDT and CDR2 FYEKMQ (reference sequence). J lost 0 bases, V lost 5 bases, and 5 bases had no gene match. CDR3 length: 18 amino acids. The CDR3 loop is CASSLGLAGGLAKNIQYF. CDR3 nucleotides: TGTGCCAGCAGCCTGGGACTAGCGGGGGGACTAGCCAAAAACATTCAGTACTTC.

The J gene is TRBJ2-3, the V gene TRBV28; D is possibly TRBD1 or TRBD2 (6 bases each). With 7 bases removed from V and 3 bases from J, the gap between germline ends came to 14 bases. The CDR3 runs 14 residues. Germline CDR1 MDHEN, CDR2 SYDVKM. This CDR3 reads CASMRGARTDTQYF. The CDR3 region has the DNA TGTGCCAGCATGAGGGGGGCTAGGACAGATACGCAGTATTTT.

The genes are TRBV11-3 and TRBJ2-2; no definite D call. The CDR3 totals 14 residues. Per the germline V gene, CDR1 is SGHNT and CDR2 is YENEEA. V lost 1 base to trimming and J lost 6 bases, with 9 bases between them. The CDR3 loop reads CASSLGRSAGELFF. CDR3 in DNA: TGTGCCAGCAGCTTAGGCAGGTCCGCCGGGGAGCTGTTTTTT.

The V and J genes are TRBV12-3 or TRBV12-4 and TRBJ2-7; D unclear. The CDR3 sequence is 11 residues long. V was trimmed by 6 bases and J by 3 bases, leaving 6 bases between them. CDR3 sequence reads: CASSENYEQYF. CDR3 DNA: TGTGCCAGCAGCGAGAACTACGAGCAGTACTTC.

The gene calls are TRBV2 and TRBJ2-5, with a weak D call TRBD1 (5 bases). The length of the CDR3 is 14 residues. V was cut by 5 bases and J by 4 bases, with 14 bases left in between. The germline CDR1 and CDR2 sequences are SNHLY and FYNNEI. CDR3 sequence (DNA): TGTGCCAGCAGTCCGACAGAAACGGGAGAGACCCAGTACTTC. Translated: CASSPTETGETQYF.

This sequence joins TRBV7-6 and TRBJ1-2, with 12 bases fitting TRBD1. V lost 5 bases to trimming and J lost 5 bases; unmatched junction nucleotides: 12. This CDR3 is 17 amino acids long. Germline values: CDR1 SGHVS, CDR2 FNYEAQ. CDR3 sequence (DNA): TGTGCCAGCAGCCCTGCGGGCCGGGACAGGGGGCGATATGGCTACACCTTC. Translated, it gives CASSPAGRDRGRYGYTF.

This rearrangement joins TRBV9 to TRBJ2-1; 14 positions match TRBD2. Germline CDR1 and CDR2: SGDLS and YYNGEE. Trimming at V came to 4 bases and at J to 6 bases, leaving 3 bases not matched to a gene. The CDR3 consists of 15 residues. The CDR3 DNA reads TGTGCCAGCAGCCCTGGACTAGCGGGAGGCAATGAGCAGTTCTTC. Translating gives CASSPGLAGGNEQFF.

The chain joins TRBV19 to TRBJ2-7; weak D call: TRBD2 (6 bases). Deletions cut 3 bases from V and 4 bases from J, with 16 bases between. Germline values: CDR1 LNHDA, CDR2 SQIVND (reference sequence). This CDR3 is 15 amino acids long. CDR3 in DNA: TGTGCCAGTAGTATTCAGACGGGAGATCTATACGAGCAGTACTTC. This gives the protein CASSIQTGDLYEQYF.

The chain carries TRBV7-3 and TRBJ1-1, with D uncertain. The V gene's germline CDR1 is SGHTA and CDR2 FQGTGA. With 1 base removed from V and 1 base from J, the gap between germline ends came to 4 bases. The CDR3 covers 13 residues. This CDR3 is CASSLMGNTEAFF. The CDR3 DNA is TGTGCCAGCAGCTTAATGGGGAACACTGAAGCTTTCTTT.

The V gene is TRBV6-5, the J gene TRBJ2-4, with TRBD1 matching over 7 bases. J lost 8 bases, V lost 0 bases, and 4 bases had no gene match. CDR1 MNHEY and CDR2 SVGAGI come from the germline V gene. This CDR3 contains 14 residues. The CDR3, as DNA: TGTGCCAGCAGTTACTCTAAGGGGGCGGACATTCAGTACTTC. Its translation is CASSYSKGADIQYF.

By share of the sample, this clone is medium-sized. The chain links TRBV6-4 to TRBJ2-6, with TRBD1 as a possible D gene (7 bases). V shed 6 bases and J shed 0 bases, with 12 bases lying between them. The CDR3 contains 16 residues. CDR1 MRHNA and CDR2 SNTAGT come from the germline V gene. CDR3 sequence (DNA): TGTGCCAGCAGCGCAGGGGGGAACTCTGGGGCCAACGTCCTGACTTTC. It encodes CASSAGGNSGANVLTF.